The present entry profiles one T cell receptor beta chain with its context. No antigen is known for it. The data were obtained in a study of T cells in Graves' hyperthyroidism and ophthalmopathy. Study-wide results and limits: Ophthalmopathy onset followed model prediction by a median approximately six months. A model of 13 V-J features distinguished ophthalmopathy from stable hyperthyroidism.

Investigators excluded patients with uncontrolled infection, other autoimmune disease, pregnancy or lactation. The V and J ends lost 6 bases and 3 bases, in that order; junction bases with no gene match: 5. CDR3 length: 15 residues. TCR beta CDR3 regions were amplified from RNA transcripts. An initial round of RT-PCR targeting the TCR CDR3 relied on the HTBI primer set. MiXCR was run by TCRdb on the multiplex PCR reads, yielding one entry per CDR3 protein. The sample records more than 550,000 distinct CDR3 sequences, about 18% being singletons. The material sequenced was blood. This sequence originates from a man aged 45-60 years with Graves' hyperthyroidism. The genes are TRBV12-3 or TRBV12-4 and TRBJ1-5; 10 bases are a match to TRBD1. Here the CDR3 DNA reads TGTGCCAGCAGGGGGGACAGGGGCCTCAATCAGCCCCAGCATTTT. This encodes CASRGDRGLNQPQHF.